The entry below describes one TCR beta chain. Its antigen is undetermined. The data stem from a study of beta chain features in type 1 diabetes. Study background: Examination spanned about 110 million sorted cells from all samples. Study results and caveats: VDJ junctions from patients with type 1 diabetes contained fewer insertions and more deletions. All four CD4+ subsets from Type 1 diabetes patients carried moderately but significantly shorter TCRB CDR3s.

Isolated RNA was reverse transcribed in full, so expressed TCRB transcripts were sequenced. Data came from immunoSEQ multiplex PCR; TCRdb stores just in-frame clones and leaves some out. In the table there are more than 300,000 clones, roughly 12% of which are singletons. A heparinised blood draw that averaged about 100 mL was obtained once from each donor. Staining for CD45RO/CCR7/CD25/CD127/CD95/CD27 allowed sorting of CD4+ naive, central memory, regulatory and stem cell-like memory cells. V was clipped by 5 bases and J by 5 bases; unmatched bases: 6. CDR3 size: 14 residues. Germline CDR1 and CDR2: SGHTA and FQGNSA.

This receptor was taken from a woman aged 18-29 years with type 1 diabetes. The rearrangement links TRBV7-2 to TRBJ1-5, with 7 bases matching TRBD1. The sequenced sample was naive CD4+ T cells from blood. This chain's CDR3 is CASSRQGAHQPQHF. The CDR3 DNA reads as TGTGCCAGCAGCCGACAGGGCGCGCATCAGCCCCAGCATTTT. Together with reference TRBV7-2 and TRBJ1-5, the CDR3 gives the full variable domain: GAGVSQSPSNKVTEKGKDVELRCDPISGHTALYWYRQSLGQGLEFLIYFQGNSAPDKSGLPSDRFSAERTGGSVSTLTIQRTQQEDSAVYLCASSRQGAHQPQHFGDGTRLSIL.